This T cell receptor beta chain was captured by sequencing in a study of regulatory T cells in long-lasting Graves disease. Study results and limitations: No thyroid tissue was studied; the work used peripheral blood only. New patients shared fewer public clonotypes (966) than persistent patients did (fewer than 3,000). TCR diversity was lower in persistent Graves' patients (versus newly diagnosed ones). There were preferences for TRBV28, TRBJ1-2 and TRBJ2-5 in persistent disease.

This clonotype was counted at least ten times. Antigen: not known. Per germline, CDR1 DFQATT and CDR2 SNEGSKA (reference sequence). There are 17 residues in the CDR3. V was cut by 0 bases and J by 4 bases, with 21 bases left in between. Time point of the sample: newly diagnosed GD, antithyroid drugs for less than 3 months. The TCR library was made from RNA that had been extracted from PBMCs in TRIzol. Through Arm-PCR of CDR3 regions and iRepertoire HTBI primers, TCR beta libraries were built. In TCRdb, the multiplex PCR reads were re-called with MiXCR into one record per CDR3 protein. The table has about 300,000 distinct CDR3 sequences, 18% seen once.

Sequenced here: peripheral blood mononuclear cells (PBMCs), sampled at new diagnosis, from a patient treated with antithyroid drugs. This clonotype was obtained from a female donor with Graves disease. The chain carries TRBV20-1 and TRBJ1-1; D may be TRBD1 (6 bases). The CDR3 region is CSARDFETLRGFTEAFF. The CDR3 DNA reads TGCAGTGCTAGAGATTTTGAGACCTTAAGGGGGTTCACTGAAGCTTTCTTT.